The subject of this entry is one TCR beta chain. Per the study methods: Reference gene primer amplification gave nucleated cell count estimates. Sequenced by immunoSEQ multiplex PCR; TCRdb stores in-frame clones only, minus some. For V, J and clone size, that table is used; D and trimming come from the DNA. The sample lists around 28,000 clones; roughly 89% were seen once. Germline CDR1 is LNHDA and CDR2 is SQIVND (reference sequence). Trimming left V 5 bases short and J 8 bases short, with 16 bases between. The CDR3 runs 14 residues. This sample is drawn from a study of blood T cell repertoires in COVID-19. Study-level background: Acute and convalescent COVID-19 samples came from the United States, Italy and Spain.

This TCR came from a human donor in a cohort sampled during active COVID-19. The chain has TRBV19 and TRBJ2-1; weak D call: TRBD2 (7 bases). The specimen was peripheral blood. CDR3 loop: CASSSVSGGDEQFF. The CDR3 region has the DNA TGTGCCAGTAGTTCGGTTTCGGGGGGCGATGAGCAGTTCTTC.